The next 31 T cell receptor beta chains were all read from a single sample in a study of hypomethylating agent response in myelodysplastic syndrome. Assay used: immunoSEQ multiplex PCR; TCRdb lists only in-frame clones, some missing. The sample lists around 5,000 clones, around 81% occurring once. Sequences were derived from bone marrow, sampled before or after starting hypomethylating agent treatment for myelodysplastic syndrome (not recorded which). These receptors all come from a human donor with myelodysplastic syndrome.

The chain links TRBV6-1 to TRBJ2-5, with 8 bases that match TRBD1. Trimming cost V 2 bases and J 5 bases; bases outside gene matches: 7. Germline V gene sequence: CDR1 MNHNS, CDR2 SASEGT. This CDR3 spans 15 amino acids. CDR3 DNA sequence: TGTGCCAGCAGTGAAATCGCAGGGGGCTGGGAGACCCAGTACTTC. Protein sequence: CASSEIAGGWETQYF.

This clone came up a few times. V is TRBV5-4 and J is TRBJ2-7; 8 bases align to TRBD1. The CDR3 contains 14 residues. The germline V gene encodes CDR1 SGHNT and CDR2 YYREEE (reference sequence). V was pared by 5 bases and J by 4 bases, with 8 bases of the junction left unmatched. CDR3 DNA sequence: TGTGCCAGCAGTGCCGCAGGGGGCGCTTACGAGCAGTACTTC. Its translation is CASSAAGGAYEQYF.

The J gene is TRBJ2-3, the V gene TRBV7-6, with TRBD1 matching 7 bases. This CDR3 has 16 residues. The ends lost 5 bases at V and 0 bases at J; junction bases unmatched: 8. Germline V gene lookup returns CDR1 SGHVS and CDR2 FNYEAQ. CDR3 nucleotides: TGTGCCAGCAGCAAGATGACAGGGCTCAGCACAGATACGCAGTATTTT. This sequence encodes CASSKMTGLSTDTQYF.

The V and J genes are TRBV5-4 and TRBJ1-1, with a weak D call TRBD1 (6 bases). The CDR3 extends over 16 amino acids. The germline V gene encodes CDR1 SGHNT and CDR2 YYREEE (reference sequence). Trimming left V 0 bases short and J 1 base short, with 13 bases between. The CDR3 here is CASSLGGLGGNTEAFF. For the CDR3, the DNA is TGTGCCAGCAGCTTGGGGGGGCTTGGGGGGAACACTGAAGCTTTCTTT. Full variable domain (remainder filled in from reference TRBV5-4 and TRBJ1-1): ETGVTQSPTHLIKTRGQQVTLRCSSQSGHNTVSWYQQALGQGPQFIFQYYREEENGRGNFPPRFSGLQFPNYSSELNVNALELDDSALYLCASSLGGLGGNTEAFFGQGTRLTVV.

The chain has TRBV6-1 and TRBJ1-2, with unresolved D. CDR3 length equals 15 residues. The V and J ends lost 4 bases and 4 bases respectively, with 16 bases between them. The V gene's germline CDR1 is MNHNS and CDR2 SASEGT. For the CDR3, the DNA is TGTGCCAGCAGTGTGGAATCGACGGTAGCCTATGGCTACACCTTC. It codes for CASSVESTVAYGYTF.

V gene TRBV16 combines with J gene TRBJ2-7, with D tentatively TRBD1 (5 bases). V was cut by 0 bases and J by 5 bases, with 11 bases left in between. The CDR3 has 14 amino acids. From germline, CDR1 is KGHSY and CDR2 FQNENV. The CDR3 here is CASSQSAGSHEQYF. In DNA, the CDR3 is TGTGCCAGCAGCCAATCCGCAGGGTCCCACGAGCAGTACTTC.

The chain recombines TRBV7-9 with TRBJ1-4, with a weak D call TRBD1 (6 bases). The CDR3 is 15 residues long. Germline CDR1 and CDR2: SEHNR and FQNEAQ (reference sequence). Trimming removed 1 base from V and 3 bases from J, with 9 bases in between. For the CDR3, the DNA is TGTGCCAGCAGCTTAGTAGGGGGTCCTAATGAAAAACTGTTTTTT. Its protein product is CASSLVGGPNEKLFF. The variable domain in full, completed from reference TRBV7-9 and TRBJ1-4, reads DTGVSQNPRHKITKRGQNVTFRCDPISEHNRLYWYRQTLGQGPEFLTYFQNEAQLEKSRLLSDRFSAERPKGSFSTLEIQRTEQGDSAMYLCASSLVGGPNEKLFFGSGTQLSVL.

The genes are TRBV6-4 and TRBJ2-1, with 8 bases lining up with TRBD2. The CDR3 spans 18 residues. V gave up 0 bases and J gave up 6 bases; unmatched junction bases: 13. Per the germline V gene, CDR1 is MRHNA and CDR2 is SNTAGT. The CDR3 region is CASSDSSGFGGGRNEQFF. The CDR3 coding sequence is TGTGCCAGCAGTGACTCATCCGGGTTCGGGGGGGGCCGCAATGAGCAGTTCTTC.

The genes are TRBV11-3 and TRBJ1-1; 7 bases map to TRBD1. The CDR3 is 13 residues long. Germline V gene data show CDR1 as SGHNT and CDR2 as YENEEA. V lost 5 bases, J lost 4 bases, and 4 bases stayed unmatched. CDR3 sequence: CASSVQGFTEAFF. CDR3 DNA: TGTGCCAGCAGCGTACAGGGGTTCACTGAAGCTTTCTTT. The entire variable domain, with the rest obtained from reference TRBV11-3 and TRBJ1-1, is as follows: EAGVVQSPRYKIIEKKQPVAFWCNPISGHNTLYWYLQNLGQGPELLIRYENEEAVDDSQLPKDRFSAERLKGVDSTLKIQPAELGDSAVYLCASSVQGFTEAFFGQGTRLTVV.

The CDR3, as DNA: TGCGCCAGCAGCGGTAGGACTAGCGGAAGCACAGATACGCAGTATTTT. Its protein product is CASSGRTSGSTDTQYF. The chain recombines TRBV5-1 with TRBJ2-3; 10 bases fit TRBD2. J was trimmed by 0 bases and V by 4 bases; bases with no gene match: 5. The CDR3 contains 16 residues. Germline loops: CDR1 SGHRS, CDR2 YFSETQ.

This clone came up once. This sequence joins TRBV6-1 and TRBJ1-4; the D is unclear. V lost 3 bases and J 4 bases, leaving 9 bases between the germline ends. Germline lookup yields CDR1 MNHNS and CDR2 SASEGT. CDR3 size: 14 residues. The CDR3: CASSDWANNEKLFF. CDR3 bases: TGTGCCAGCAGTGATTGGGCCAATAATGAAAAACTGTTTTTT.

The chain links TRBV7-8 to TRBJ2-3; 8 bases match TRBD2. This CDR3 comprises 15 residues. Germline V CDR1 and CDR2: SGHVS, FQNEAQ. V was clipped by 3 bases and J by 4 bases; unmatched bases: 6. The CDR3 region has the DNA TGTGCCAGCAGCTTTGGGGCTAGCGGGCCAGATACGCAGTATTTT. It codes for CASSFGASGPDTQYF.

V and J are TRBV29-1 and TRBJ2-2; TRBD1 or TRBD2 may be the D gene (5 bases each). Trimming stripped 6 bases from V and 4 bases from J, with 12 bases between. Germline V gene data show CDR1 as SQVTM and CDR2 as ANQGSEA. This CDR3 spans 13 amino acids. The CDR3 DNA reads TGCAGCGTCGCCTTGGGGGTCACCGGGGAGCTGTTTTTT. It specifies CSVALGVTGELFF.

The chain is built from TRBV6-5 and TRBJ2-1; TRBD1 might be the D (5 bases). CDR1 is MNHEY and CDR2 is SVGAGI in the germline V gene. CDR3 length equals 12 residues. V shed 8 bases and J shed 3 bases, with 8 bases lying between them. The CDR3, as DNA: TGTGCCAGCGGGCAGGGCTACAATGAGCAGTTCTTC. Translation: CASGQGYNEQFF.

This clone was found a few times. The chain links TRBV5-4 to TRBJ2-5, with 8 positions matching TRBD2. From germline, CDR1 is SGHNT and CDR2 YYREEE (reference sequence). The CDR3 sequence is 14 residues long. V was pared by 5 bases and J by 4 bases, with 7 bases of the junction left unmatched. CDR3 sequence reads: CASRARGGTETQYF. The CDR3 bases are TGTGCCAGCAGAGCCCGGGGGGGAACAGAGACCCAGTACTTC.

V usage is TRBV5-4 and J usage is TRBJ2-6, with unresolved D. Germline values: CDR1 SGHNT, CDR2 YYREEE (reference sequence). V gave up 0 bases and J gave up 0 bases, with 10 bases separating them. The CDR3 runs 17 residues. The CDR3 DNA reads TGTGCCAGCAGCTTGGAGGGTTCTCTCTCTGGGGCCAACGTCCTGACTTTC. Translated, it gives CASSLEGSLSGANVLTF.

The gene calls are TRBV6-5 and TRBJ2-5; 9 nucleotides line up with TRBD2. V was pared by 2 bases and J by 4 bases, with 5 bases of the junction left unmatched. The length of the CDR3 is 15 residues. The germline V gene has CDR1 MNHEY and CDR2 SVGAGI. The CDR3 DNA sequence: TGTGCCAGCAGTTACCGGCTAGCGGGGATAGAGACCCAGTACTTC. Residues: CASSYRLAGIETQYF.

The chain carries TRBV2 and TRBJ1-2, with a weak D call TRBD1 (5 bases). V was shortened by 4 bases and J by 8 bases, with 17 bases between the two germline ends. Per germline, CDR1 SNHLY and CDR2 FYNNEI. CDR3 length: 14 amino acids. The CDR3 coding sequence is TGTGCCAGCAGTGCCGGGGCAGGGCCCGAAGGCTACACCTTC. Translating it yields CASSAGAGPEGYTF.

In this sample, this clone turned up a few times. J is TRBJ2-4 and V is TRBV11-3, with a weak D call TRBD2 (6 bases). V lost 7 bases to trimming and J lost 3 bases, with 16 bases between them. The CDR3 is 15 residues long. Germline V gene data show CDR1 as SGHNT and CDR2 as YENEEA. CDR3 DNA sequence: TGTGCCAGCACCCCCGGAGGGTTAATCAAAAACATTCAGTACTTC. Amino acid sequence: CASTPGGLIKNIQYF.

This rearrangement joins TRBV5-1 to TRBJ2-2; D unresolved. The length of the CDR3 is 13 residues. Germline CDR1 SGHRS, CDR2 YFSETQ. The V and J ends lost 6 bases and 1 base respectively, with 7 bases between them. CDR3 loop: CASTAVNTGELFF. In DNA, the CDR3 is TGCGCCAGCACGGCGGTGAACACCGGGGAGCTGTTTTTT.

This clone came up a few times. The chain carries TRBV7-9 and TRBJ2-2; D not resolved. The CDR3 has 11 residues. The germline V gene encodes CDR1 SEHNR and CDR2 FQNEAQ (reference sequence). Trimming took 2 bases from V and 10 from J, leaving 5 bases between them. The CDR3 loop is CASSLNEELFF. CDR3 bases: TGTGCCAGCAGCTTAAATGAGGAGCTGTTTTTT.

By its share, this clone is medium-sized. CDR3 sequence: CASSSIIYEQYF. The CDR3 bases are TGTGCCAGCAGCTCCATAATCTACGAGCAGTACTTC. The chain uses TRBV7-9 and TRBJ2-7, with D hard to call. The CDR3 covers 12 residues. Per the germline V gene, CDR1 is SEHNR and CDR2 is FQNEAQ (reference sequence). With 4 bases removed from V and 3 bases from J, the gap between germline ends came to 7 bases.

The chain employs TRBV4-1 and TRBJ2-7; TRBD1 agrees at 9 bases. Germline V CDR1 and CDR2: MGHRA, YSYEKL. Germline trimming cut 8 bases from V and 4 bases from J; bases unmatched to any gene: 12. The CDR3 covers 15 residues. CDR3 loop: CASAIKWTGVYEQYF. Here the CDR3 DNA reads TGCGCCAGCGCGATTAAGTGGACAGGGGTTTACGAGCAGTACTTC.

Comments on this clone: The junction departs from germline at one end; a sequencing error may be responsible. The chain is built from TRBV27 and TRBJ2-7; D not resolved. Germline CDR1 and CDR2: MNHEY and SMNVEV (reference sequence). The CDR3 spans 15 residues. CDR3 nucleotides: TGTGCCAGCAGCTTATTCGGACGGATCTCCTACGAGCAGTACTTC. This codes for CASSLFGRISYEQYF.

The chain has TRBV5-1 and TRBJ1-1; no clear D gene. CDR3 length equals 13 residues. Trimming removed 4 bases from V and 4 bases from J, with 11 bases in between. Germline loops: CDR1 SGHRS, CDR2 YFSETQ. Written as DNA, the CDR3 is TGCGCCAGCAGCAGTCGGTCGATCACTGAAGCTTTCTTT. Residues: CASSSRSITEAFF.

This clone was seen a handful of times. The J gene is TRBJ1-2, the V gene TRBV28; 7 nucleotides align to TRBD1. This CDR3 contains 12 residues. V shed 8 bases and J 8 bases; nucleotides not matched to a gene: 8. In germline, CDR1 is MDHEN, CDR2 SYDVKM. CDR3 nucleotides: TGTGCCAGCGGATACAGGGGTGGCGGCTACACCTTC. Amino acid sequence: CASGYRGGGYTF.

This chain joins TRBV9 and TRBJ1-3; D is perhaps TRBD1 (6 bases). The germline gives CDR1 SGDLS, CDR2 YYNGEE. Trimming pared 3 bases from V and 0 bases from J, leaving 13 bases between. This CDR3 comprises 16 residues. CDR3 nucleotide sequence: TGTGCCAGCAGCGGTCCAGGGGACTACTCTGGAAACACCATATATTTT. The encoded protein is CASSGPGDYSGNTIYF.

The rearrangement links TRBV13 to TRBJ2-3; tentative D call: TRBD2 (6 bases). This CDR3 region has 15 residues. Deletions cut 2 bases from V and 1 base from J, with 10 bases between. In germline, CDR1 is PRHDT, CDR2 FYEKMQ (reference sequence). The CDR3: CASSLRGFGTDTQYF. The CDR3 DNA sequence: TGTGCCAGCAGCTTACGGGGGTTCGGCACAGATACGCAGTATTTT.

The rearrangement links TRBV6-5 to TRBJ1-2, with D unclear. Germline CDR1 is MNHEY and CDR2 is SVGAGI. The CDR3 extends over 15 amino acids. V was pared by 5 bases and J by 4 bases, with 17 bases between. The CDR3: CASSQTNPYLYGYTF. As DNA, the CDR3 is TGTGCCAGCAGTCAAACAAATCCTTACCTCTATGGCTACACCTTC.

The chain joins TRBV19 to TRBJ2-1, with 7 bases matching TRBD2. The CDR3 is 11 amino acids. With 7 bases clipped from V and 10 bases from J, the junction kept 4 bases outside the gene matches. Germline CDR1 and CDR2: LNHDA and SQIVND (reference sequence). The CDR3, as DNA: TGTGCCAGTACCCTGGGAGGGGAGCAGTTCTTC. Protein product: CASTLGGEQFF.

V and J are TRBV10-3 and TRBJ1-6; D might be TRBD1 (6 bases). The CDR3 runs to 15 residues. V was clipped by 10 bases and J by 3 bases, with 16 bases between them. Per the germline V gene, CDR1 is ENHRY and CDR2 is SYGVKD. The CDR3: CATKGGGDYNSPLHF. The CDR3 coding sequence is TGTGCCACCAAGGGGGGGGGAGACTATAATTCACCCCTCCACTTT.